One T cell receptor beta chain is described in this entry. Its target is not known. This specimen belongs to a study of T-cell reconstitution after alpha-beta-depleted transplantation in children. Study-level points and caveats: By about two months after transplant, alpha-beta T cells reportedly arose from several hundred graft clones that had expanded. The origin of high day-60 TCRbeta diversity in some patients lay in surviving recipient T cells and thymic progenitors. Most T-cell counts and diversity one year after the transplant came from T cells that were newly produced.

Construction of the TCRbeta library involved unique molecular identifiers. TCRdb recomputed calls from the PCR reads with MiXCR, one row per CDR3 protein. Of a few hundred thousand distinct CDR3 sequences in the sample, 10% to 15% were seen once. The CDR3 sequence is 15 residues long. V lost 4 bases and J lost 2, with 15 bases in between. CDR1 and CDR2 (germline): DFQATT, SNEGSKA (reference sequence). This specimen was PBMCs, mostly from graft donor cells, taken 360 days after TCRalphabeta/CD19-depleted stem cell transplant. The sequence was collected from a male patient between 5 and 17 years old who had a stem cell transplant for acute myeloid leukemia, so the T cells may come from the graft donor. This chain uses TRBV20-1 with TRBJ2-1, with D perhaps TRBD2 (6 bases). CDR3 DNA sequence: TGCAGTGCTATTACGGCTAGCGATACCTACAATGAGCAGTTCTTC. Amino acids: CSAITASDTYNEQFF.